Listed below are T cell receptor beta chains from one sample, sequenced in a study of graft-versus-host responses after intestinal transplantation. These receptors have no identified antigens. Sequenced by immunoSEQ multiplex PCR; TCRdb stores in-frame clones only, minus some. The table shows roughly 130,000 clones, with around nine tenths occurring only once. The input for sequencing was unstimulated CD4+ T cells sorted from spleen or lymph node cells, taken before intestinal transplant. These receptors were obtained from a human donor who received an intestinal transplant. Each CDR3 is given with its conserved first and last residue. A D gene is named only where the DNA matches it firmly. The listing skips clone size in some rows; elsewhere it reads once, few, many or a size class.

cdr3_length clone_size d_call j_call v_call cdr3_aa cdr3_nt
21 NA TRBD2 TRBJ2-3 TRBV4-3 CASSQDRASGRGPSSTDTQYF TGCGCCAGCAGCCAAGATCGGGCTAGCGGGAGGGGTCCGTCTAGCACAGATACGCAGTATTTT
14 once NA TRBJ1-1 TRBV9 CASSPHTMNTEAFF TGTGCCAGCAGCCCGCATACCATGAACACTGAAGCTTTCTTT
16 NA TRBD2 TRBJ2-1 TRBV27 CASSLWIAGGYNEQFF TGTGCCAGCAGTTTGTGGATAGCGGGGGGCTACAATGAGCAGTTCTTC
14 NA NA TRBJ2-2 TRBV28 CASRSGGTTGELFF TGTGCCAGCAGGTCTGGAGGGACCACCGGGGAGCTGTTTTTT
17 NA TRBD1 TRBJ1-3 TRBV9 CASSPRQGTALGNTIYF TGTGCCAGCAGCCCTCGACAAGGGACAGCTCTTGGAAACACCATATATTTT
15 NA TRBD2 TRBJ2-2 TRBV11-3 CASSGRGSGTGELFF TGTGCCAGCAGCGGGAGGGGTAGCGGGACCGGGGAGCTGTTTTTT
15 NA TRBD1 TRBJ1-1 TRBV27 CASSLTGGSKTEAFF TGTGCCAGCAGCCTAACAGGGGGCTCGAAGACTGAAGCTTTCTTT
20 NA NA TRBJ2-7 TRBV21-1 CASSKEDSLWDRLRSYEQYF TGTGCCAGCAGCAAAGAGGATTCTCTTTGGGACAGGTTAAGGTCTTACGAGCAGTACTTC
15 once NA TRBJ2-2 TRBV27 CASSLGLLRTGELFF TGTGCCAGCAGTTTAGGCCTCCTGAGGACCGGGGAGCTGTTTTTT
15 NA TRBD1 TRBJ1-4 TRBV7-2 CASSTDRGKNEKLFF TGTGCCAGCAGCACCGACAGGGGGAAAAATGAAAAACTGTTTTTT
13 NA TRBD1 TRBJ1-4 TRBV28 CASRQGADEKLFF TGTGCCAGCAGGCAGGGGGCTGATGAAAAACTGTTTTTT
14 NA TRBD1 TRBJ2-7 TRBV6-1 CASSDWDRGREQYF TGTGCCAGCAGTGACTGGGACAGGGGGCGCGAGCAGTACTTC
12 NA NA TRBJ2-7 TRBV28 CASRGAKGEQYF TGTGCCAGCCGGGGCGCAAAGGGCGAGCAGTACTTC
14 NA NA TRBJ2-1 TRBV11-3 CASSLDGAGNEQFF TGTGCCAGCAGCTTAGATGGCGCAGGGAATGAGCAGTTCTTC
14 NA TRBD1 TRBJ2-7 TRBV7-2 CASSSRQGSYEQYF TGTGCCAGCAGCTCCCGACAGGGCTCCTACGAGCAGTACTTC
15 NA TRBD1 TRBJ2-3 TRBV7-2 CASSSPGQLQGTQYF TGTGCCAGCAGCTCCCCGGGACAGCTTCAAGGTACGCAGTATTTT
13 few NA TRBJ1-2 TRBV5-1 CASSEWGGYGYTF TGCGCCAGCAGCGAATGGGGGGGCTATGGCTACACCTTC
14 few TRBD1 TRBJ2-4 TRBV5-6 CASSLQGAENIQYF TGTGCCAGCAGCTTGCAGGGGGCGGAAAACATTCAGTACTTC
13 NA NA TRBJ1-1 TRBV5-1 CASSLKGGTEAFF TGCGCCAGCAGCTTGAAAGGGGGCACTGAAGCTTTCTTT
12 NA NA TRBJ2-2 TRBV28 CASSLSLIELFF TGTGCCAGCAGTTTAAGTCTCATAGAGCTGTTTTTT
14 once NA TRBJ1-5 TRBV30 CAWRNPLSNQPQHF TGTGCCTGGAGAAACCCCCTTAGCAATCAGCCCCAGCATTTT
14 NA TRBD1 TRBJ1-1 TRBV9 CASSAGTGDTEAFF TGTGCCAGCAGCGCCGGGACAGGCGATACTGAAGCTTTCTTT
12 once NA TRBJ2-7 TRBV7-2 CASSPHSYEQYF TGTGCCAGCAGCCCTCACTCCTACGAGCAGTACTTC
14 NA TRBD2 TRBJ2-1 TRBV9 CASNFGLEYNEQFF TGTGCCAGCAACTTCGGACTAGAATACAATGAGCAGTTCTTC
16 NA TRBD1 TRBJ2-2 TRBV6-1 CASSVNPQGFTGELFF TGTGCCAGCAGTGTAAACCCACAGGGGTTCACCGGGGAGCTGTTTTTT
16 NA NA TRBJ2-2 TRBV6-6 CASSPSGGLDTGELFF TGTGCCAGCAGTCCGAGCGGTGGATTGGACACCGGGGAGCTGTTTTTT
12 NA NA TRBJ2-2 TRBV19 CASSIRSGELFF TGTGCCAGTAGTATTCGTTCCGGGGAGCTGTTTTTT
15 NA TRBD1 TRBJ2-7 TRBV7-2 CASSLGDRGRYEQYF TGTGCCAGCAGCTTGGGGGACAGGGGGCGATACGAGCAGTACTTC
18 NA TRBD1 TRBJ2-4 TRBV7-2 CASSPGTGPFLAKNIQYF TGTGCCAGCAGCCCCGGGACAGGTCCCTTCCTAGCCAAAAACATTCAGTACTTC
17 NA TRBD2 TRBJ2-2 TRBV7-7 CASSSGLAGVDTGELFF TGTGCTAGCAGCTCCGGACTAGCGGGAGTCGACACCGGGGAGCTGTTTTTT
13 NA NA TRBJ2-6 TRBV29-1 CSVASSGANVLTF TGCAGCGTTGCAAGCTCTGGGGCCAACGTCCTGACTTTC
12 NA TRBD2 TRBJ2-7 TRBV28 CASSLGGHEQYF TGTGCCAGCAGTTTGGGAGGGCACGAGCAGTACTTC
14 once NA TRBJ2-4 TRBV30 CAWSVRDGLNIQYF TGTGCCTGGAGTGTTCGCGACGGATTAAACATTCAGTACTTC
13 NA NA TRBJ2-2 TRBV15 CATSRLMSGELFF TGTGCCACCAGCAGATTGATGTCCGGGGAGCTGTTTTTT
13 NA NA TRBJ1-5 TRBV28 CASRLRRDQPQHF TGTGCCTCCCGACTCCGGAGGGATCAGCCCCAGCATTTT